These 24 T cell receptor beta chains originate from one sample sequenced in a study of blood T cell repertoires in COVID-19. Some clones are missing from TCRdb's copy, which holds only in-frame ones; the method was immunoSEQ multiplex PCR. This table has fewer than 80,000 clones, roughly 88% appearing once. The sample taken for sequencing was peripheral blood. These receptors were taken from a man aged 30-40 years with acute or convalescent COVID-19.

J is TRBJ1-2 and V is TRBV30, with D possibly being TRBD1 (5 bases). The CDR3 length is 13 residues. Germline-derived CDR1 and CDR2 are GTSNPN and SVGIG (reference sequence). V gave up 7 bases and J gave up 10 bases, with 22 bases separating them. The DNA for the CDR3 is TGTGCCTTCTATCCCCCGGGACTTGAGCCCTACACCTTC. It yields the protein CAFYPPGLEPYTF. Complete variable domain (other parts from reference TRBV30 and TRBJ1-2): SQTIHQWPATLVQPVGSPLSLECTVEGTSNPNLYWYRQAAGRGLQLLFYSVGIGQISSEVPQNLSASRPQDRQFILSSKKLLLSDSGFYLCAFYPPGLEPYTFGSGTRLTVV.

This clone was counted only a few times. The rearrangement uses TRBV29-1 and TRBJ2-5; D possibly corresponds to TRBD1 (5 bases). Germline lookup yields CDR1 SQVTM and CDR2 ANQGSEA. The ends were cut back, 1 base at V and 4 bases at J, with 10 bases in the middle. This CDR3 has 13 amino acids. The CDR3 region has the DNA TGCAGCGTTGAAGGAAAGGGGCGAGAGACCCAGTACTTC. It translates to CSVEGKGRETQYF.

This clone was recorded a few times. The chain joins TRBV4-1 to TRBJ1-2; the D is unclear. Per germline, CDR1 MGHRA and CDR2 YSYEKL. V was shortened by 5 bases and J by 0 bases, with 22 bases between the two germline ends. The CDR3 consists of 18 residues. The CDR3 DNA reads TGCGCCAGCAGCACTCCGGGATCCTCGATTGAGGCTAACTATGGCTACACCTTC. Translating it yields CASSTPGSSIEANYGYTF.

This sequence joins TRBV9 and TRBJ1-4; possibly TRBD1 for D (6 bases). Germline CDR1 is SGDLS and CDR2 is YYNGEE. The CDR3 has 15 residues. The V end was cut by 3 bases, the J end by 4 bases, with 13 bases between. The CDR3 DNA is TGTGCCAGCAGCGGTACAGGGACGAGTAATGAAAAACTGTTTTTT. Its protein is CASSGTGTSNEKLFF. Drawing the rest from reference TRBV9 and TRBJ1-4, the complete variable domain is DSGVTQTPKHLITATGQRVTLRCSPRSGDLSVYWYQQSLDQGLQFLIQYYNGEERAKGNILERFSAQQFPDLHSELNLSSLELGDSALYFCASSGTGTSNEKLFFGSGTQLSVL.

Of note for this clone: The final CDR3 position lacks the conserved phenylalanine or tryptophan, pointing to a likely read error. The DNA is left out, because the CDR3 cannot be placed on it with certainty; the CDR3 is given as TCRdb lists it. J is TRBJ1-2 and V is TRBV5-6. The CDR3 is 12 amino acids in total, end residues counted. Germline-derived CDR1 and CDR2 are SGHDT and YYEEEE. The CDR3 sequence: CASSRGGPPITL.

V usage is TRBV27 and J usage is TRBJ2-2; 7 bases fit TRBD2. Per germline, CDR1 MNHEY and CDR2 SMNVEV (reference sequence). The CDR3 loop spans 13 amino acids. The V segment lost 3 bases and the J segment 7 bases; nucleotides outside the gene matches: 2. CDR3 protein: CASSFWTSGELFF. For the CDR3, the DNA is TGTGCCAGCAGTTTCTGGACTAGCGGGGAGCTGTTTTTT.

This clone came up once. V usage is TRBV4-1 and J usage is TRBJ2-2; 14 bases fit TRBD2. Germline CDR1 is MGHRA and CDR2 is YSYEKL. Losses at the gene ends were 5 bases for V and 3 bases for J; bases not matched to a gene: 5. The CDR3 contains 17 residues. The CDR3 region is CASSTRLAGGHTGELFF. The CDR3 nucleotides are TGCGCCAGCAGCACCCGACTAGCGGGAGGGCACACCGGGGAGCTGTTTTTT.

The chain is built from TRBV5-1 and TRBJ1-4; TRBD1 might be the D (5 bases). Trimming pared 5 bases from V and 7 bases from J, leaving 12 bases between. Germline V gene sequence: CDR1 SGHRS, CDR2 YFSETQ. The CDR3 is 13 amino acids. CDR3 sequence reads: CASSFLQGEKLFF. The CDR3 DNA is TGCGCCAGCAGTTTTCTCCAGGGTGAAAAACTGTTTTTT.

This chain's CDR3 is CASSLYADGGYEKLFF. CDR3 coding DNA: TGTGCCAGCAGCTTATATGCGGACGGGGGATATGAAAAACTGTTTTTT. This chain joins TRBV7-6 and TRBJ1-4, with D possibly matching TRBD1 (5 bases). The CDR3 is 16 residues long. CDR1 is SGHVS, CDR2 FNYEAQ, per germline. Trimming shortened V by 2 bases and J by 6 bases, and 16 bases separated the two germline ends.

CDR3 residues: CASTYGGTVGEQFF. Here the CDR3 DNA reads TGCGCCAGCACCTACGGGGGAACGGTTGGTGAGCAGTTCTTC. The gene calls are TRBV5-1 and TRBJ2-1; D might be TRBD2 (6 bases). Trimming stripped 6 bases from V and 9 bases from J, with 19 bases between. The germline gives CDR1 SGHRS, CDR2 YFSETQ. The CDR3 spans 14 residues.

The rearrangement uses TRBV9 and TRBJ2-1, with 7 bases lining up with TRBD1. The CDR3 consists of 15 residues. The V gene's germline CDR1 is SGDLS and CDR2 YYNGEE. J lost 4 bases, V lost 3 bases, and 7 bases had no gene match. CDR3 coding DNA: TGTGCCAGCAGCGGCCGGGACAGTCGTTACAATGAGCAGTTCTTC. Residues: CASSGRDSRYNEQFF.

The chain carries TRBV19 and TRBJ1-1, with D tentatively TRBD1 (5 bases). There are 16 residues in the CDR3. Between the trimmed V and J ends, which lost 3 bases and 0 bases, there was a span of 14 bases. Germline values: CDR1 LNHDA, CDR2 SQIVND (reference sequence). The CDR3 nucleotides read TGTGCCAGTAGTATTTTAAGGGGTAAAATGAACACTGAAGCTTTCTTT. This codes for CASSILRGKMNTEAFF.

This clone was counted once. The rearrangement joins TRBV7-2 to TRBJ2-7; 8 positions agree with TRBD2. The trim removed 5 bases at V and 1 base at J, leaving 7 bases unmatched. This CDR3 comprises 15 residues. Germline loops: CDR1 SGHTA, CDR2 FQGNSA. In DNA, the CDR3 is TGTGCCAGCAGCCCAGACGGGGGGGCTTCCTACGAGCAGTACTTC. Its protein product is CASSPDGGASYEQYF.

The chain employs TRBV30 and TRBJ2-1, with 9 bases lining up with TRBD2. This CDR3 spans 16 amino acids. After removal of 3 bases from V and 0 bases from J, the junction contained 6 bases not matched to a gene. Germline V gene sequence: CDR1 GTSNPN, CDR2 SVGIG (reference sequence). Written as DNA, the CDR3 is TGTGCCTGGAGGTCGTTGCGGGGGGGCTCCTACAATGAGCAGTTCTTC. This codes for CAWRSLRGGSYNEQFF. Full variable domain (rest looked up from reference TRBV30 and TRBJ2-1): SQTIHQWPATLVQPVGSPLSLECTVEGTSNPNLYWYRQAAGRGLQLLFYSVGIGQISSEVPQNLSASRPQDRQFILSSKKLLLSDSGFYLCAWRSLRGGSYNEQFFGPGTRLTVL.

In DNA form, the CDR3 reads TGTGCCACCAGTGACCCCACTAGCGGCAACGGTAATGAGCAGTTCTTC. It specifies CATSDPTSGNGNEQFF. The gene calls are TRBV24-1 and TRBJ2-1; 8 bases fit TRBD2. CDR3 length: 16 amino acids. V lost 4 bases to trimming and J lost 7 bases; unmatched junction nucleotides: 11. Germline lookup yields CDR1 KGHDR and CDR2 SFDVKD.

This chain joins TRBV6-6 and TRBJ2-3; weak D call: TRBD2 (5 bases). CDR1 MNHNY and CDR2 SVGAGI come from the germline V gene (reference sequence). V was cut by 4 bases and J by 2 bases, with 13 bases left in between. This CDR3 region has 15 residues. CDR3 in DNA: TGTGCCAGCAGTTCCCCCGGACGGGACACAGATACGCAGTATTTT. Its protein product is CASSSPGRDTDTQYF.

The rearrangement uses TRBV6-2 or TRBV6-3 and TRBJ2-7, with 10 bases matching TRBD2. Unmatched junction bases numbered 8, after V lost 0 bases and J lost 3 bases. Germline V lookup: CDR1 MNHEY, CDR2 SVGEGT. The CDR3 loop spans 17 amino acids. CDR3: CASSYSGLAGEIYEQYF. Written as DNA, the CDR3 is TGTGCCAGCAGTTACTCGGGGCTAGCGGGAGAAATCTACGAGCAGTACTTC.

The chain employs TRBV19 and TRBJ1-5; 7 positions match TRBD1. Trimming cost V 7 bases and J 0 bases; bases outside gene matches: 12. Germline CDR1 LNHDA, CDR2 SQIVND (reference sequence). CDR3 length equals 17 residues. CDR3 nucleotides: TGTGCCAGTATCCCGACAGGGAGTACTTTTAGCAATCAGCCCCAGCATTTT. Residues: CASIPTGSTFSNQPQHF.

In this sample, this clone turned up once. This chain links TRBV13 with TRBJ2-3; D is unresolved. The CDR3 contains 14 residues. Germline V gene data show CDR1 as PRHDT and CDR2 as FYEKMQ (reference sequence). Trimming stripped 2 bases from V and 4 bases from J, with 10 bases between. The CDR3 sequence: CASSLLVGADTQYF. The DNA for the CDR3 is TGTGCCAGCAGCTTATTGGTAGGAGCAGATACGCAGTATTTT. Variable domain in full (rest from reference TRBV13 and TRBJ2-3): AAGVIQSPRHLIKEKRETATLKCYPIPRHDTVYWYQQGPGQDPQFLISFYEKMQSDKGSIPDRFSAQQFSDYHSELNMSSLELGDSALYFCASSLLVGADTQYFGPGTRLTVL.

This chain links TRBV10-3 with TRBJ1-3; D unclear. Germline V gene lookup returns CDR1 ENHRY and CDR2 SYGVKD. V was clipped by 8 bases and J by 2 bases, with 13 bases between them. The CDR3 contains 14 residues. CDR3: CAIGREGPGNTIYF. The CDR3 nucleotides read TGTGCCATCGGGAGGGAGGGCCCTGGAAACACCATATATTTT.

The chain employs TRBV27 and TRBJ1-5; no clear D. The V end was cut by 6 bases, the J end by 3 bases, with 9 bases between. The CDR3 consists of 13 residues. The germline V gene encodes CDR1 MNHEY and CDR2 SMNVEV (reference sequence). As DNA, the CDR3 is TGTGCCAGCAGCCGAGCCATCAATCAGCCCCAGCATTTT. Its translation is CASSRAINQPQHF.

The V gene is TRBV18, the J gene TRBJ1-6; D possibly corresponds to TRBD1 (5 bases). The ends were cut back, 6 bases at V and 7 bases at J, with 22 bases in the middle. Germline V gives CDR1 KGHSH, CDR2 LQKENI. The CDR3 runs to 17 residues. DNA of the CDR3: TGTGCCAGCTCTTCCTATCTCTCGTCAGACAGAAATTCACCCCTCCACTTT. This encodes CASSSYLSSDRNSPLHF.

The chain has TRBV6-1 and TRBJ1-5, with D possibly being TRBD1 (5 bases). There are 15 residues in the CDR3. V was shortened by 2 bases and J by 6 bases, with 14 bases between the two germline ends. Germline V CDR1 and CDR2: MNHNS, SASEGT. In DNA form, the CDR3 reads TGTGCCAGCAGTGAACGAGGTCTGGGGGGTCAGCCCCAGCATTTT. Translation: CASSERGLGGQPQHF.

The count of this clone is one. The DNA of the CDR3 is TGTGCCTGGAACTCAGGGGACAGGGGGCTGCCCCAGCATTTT. The encoded protein is CAWNSGDRGLPQHF. The chain couples TRBV30 to TRBJ1-5; 12 bases agree with TRBD1. Per the germline V gene, CDR1 is GTSNPN and CDR2 is SVGIG (reference sequence). V shed 4 bases, J shed 9 bases, and the junction held 7 bases outside the gene matches. CDR3 length equals 14 residues. Filled out from reference TRBV30 and TRBJ1-5, the complete variable domain reads SQTIHQWPATLVQPVGSPLSLECTVEGTSNPNLYWYRQAAGRGLQLLFYSVGIGQISSEVPQNLSASRPQDRQFILSSKKLLLSDSGFYLCAWNSGDRGLPQHFGDGTRLSIL.